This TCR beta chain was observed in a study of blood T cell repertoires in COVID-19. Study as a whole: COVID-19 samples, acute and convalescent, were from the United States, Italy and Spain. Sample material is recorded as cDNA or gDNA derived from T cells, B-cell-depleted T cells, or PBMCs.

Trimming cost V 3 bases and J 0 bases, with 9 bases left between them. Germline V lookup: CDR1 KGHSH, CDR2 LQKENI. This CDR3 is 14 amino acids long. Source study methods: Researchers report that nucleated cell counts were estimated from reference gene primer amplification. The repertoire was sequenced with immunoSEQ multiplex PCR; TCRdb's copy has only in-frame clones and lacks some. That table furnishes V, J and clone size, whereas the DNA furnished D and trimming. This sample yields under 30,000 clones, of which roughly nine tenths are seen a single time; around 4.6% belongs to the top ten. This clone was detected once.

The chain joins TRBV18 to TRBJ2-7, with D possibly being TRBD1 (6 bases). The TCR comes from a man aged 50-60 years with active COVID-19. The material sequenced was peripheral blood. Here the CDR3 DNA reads TGTGCCAGCTCACCTGGACAGAACTCCTACGAGCAGTACTTC. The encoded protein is CASSPGQNSYEQYF.